This TCR beta chain came from a study of blood T cell repertoires in COVID-19. Participants were placed into cohorts based on the clinical history they reported. Profiling relied on immunoSEQ multiplex PCR, and the TCRdb table lists in-frame clones only, not all of them. The repertoire holds 250,000 to 300,000 clones, with about nine tenths as singletons. A single count supports this clone. J gave up 7 bases and V 3 bases, and 5 bases lay outside the gene matches. The CDR3 extends over 15 amino acids. Germline assignment: CDR1 LGHDT and CDR2 YNNKEL (reference sequence). This clonotype was sampled from a man younger than 35 who had recovered from COVID-19. The chain employs TRBV3-1 (or the pseudogene TRBV3-2) and TRBJ1-6, with 8 bases fitting TRBD1. Sequenced material: PBMCs or T cells enriched from blood (not recorded which). CDR3 nucleotide sequence: TGTGCCAGCAGCCAGGAGACAGGGGCCAATTCACCCCTCCACTTT. Its protein is CASSQETGANSPLHF.